This TCR beta chain emerged from a study of shared clonotypes between healthy human individuals. General study findings and limits: Generation of non-shared clonotypes was less probable than generation of clonotypes shared by all four donors.

Only in-frame clones appear in the TCRdb table, and some are missing; sequencing was by immunoSEQ multiplex PCR. The data hold about 2.3 million clones, with more than 85% observed a single time. CDR1 MGHRA and CDR2 YSYEKL come from the germline V gene. This CDR3 has 16 residues. The V and J ends lost 3 bases and 1 base, in that order; junction bases with no gene match: 8. As to this clone: Its specificity is unknown.

The sample consisted of naive CD4+ T cells from PBMCs. The subset was: CD45RA+ positively selected. The receptor was isolated from a man between 18 and 35 years old in good health. Some clones in this sample may be carry-over from other donors' samples. V usage is TRBV4-1 and J usage is TRBJ1-2, with TRBD1 matching 7 bases. The DNA for the CDR3 is TGCGCCAGCAGCCAGGAGGGGGCGTGGAATAACTATGGCTACACCTTC. It translates to CASSQEGAWNNYGYTF.